This T cell receptor beta chain derives from a study of early T cells in non-severe SARS-CoV-2 infection. Findings and limits, study-wide: Database matching using VDJdb favored anti-spike CD8 responses, with private and CD4 specificities left missing.

This clonotype was counted many times. No antigen is known for it. Researchers tagged individual cDNA molecules with unique molecular identifiers. TCRdb fed the 5' RACE reads into MiXCR, producing one record per CDR3 protein. The table records about 80,000 distinct CDR3 sequences, over 10% of them present only once. V lost 8 bases and J 4 bases, leaving 11 bases between the germline ends. The CDR3 is 12 amino acids. CDR1 is SNHLY, CDR2 FYNNEI, per germline. The chain is built from TRBV2 and TRBJ1-1; D may be TRBD1 (6 bases). The TCR was taken from an adult who was a healthcare worker with PCR-confirmed SARS-CoV-2 infection or an uninfected control (not recorded which). The sample taken for sequencing was whole blood. CDR3 sequence (DNA): TGTGCCAGCCTGCAGGGGTCCACTGAAGCTTTCTTT. Its protein product is CASLQGSTEAFF.